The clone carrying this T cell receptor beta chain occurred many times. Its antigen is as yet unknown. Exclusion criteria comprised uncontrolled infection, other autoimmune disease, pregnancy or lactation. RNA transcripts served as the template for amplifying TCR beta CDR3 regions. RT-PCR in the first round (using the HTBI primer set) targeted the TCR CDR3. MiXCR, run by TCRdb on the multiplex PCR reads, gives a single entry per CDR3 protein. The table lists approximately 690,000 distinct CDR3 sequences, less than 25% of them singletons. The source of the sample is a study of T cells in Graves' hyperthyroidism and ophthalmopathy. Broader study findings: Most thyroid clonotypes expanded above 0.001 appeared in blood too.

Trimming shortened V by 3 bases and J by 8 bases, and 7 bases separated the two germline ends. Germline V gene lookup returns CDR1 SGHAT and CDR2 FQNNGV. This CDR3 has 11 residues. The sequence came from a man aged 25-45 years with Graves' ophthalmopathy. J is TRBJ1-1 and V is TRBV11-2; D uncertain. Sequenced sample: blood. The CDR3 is CASSLREEAFF. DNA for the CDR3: TGTGCCAGCAGCTTGCGGGAAGAAGCTTTCTTT.